The T cell receptor (beta chain) described here comes from a study of blood T cell repertoires in COVID-19. Study context: The study drew acute and convalescent COVID-19 samples from the United States, Italy and Spain. The analysed material was cDNA or gDNA that came from T cells, B-cell-depleted T cells, or PBMCs.

Authors' methods: It was from reference gene primer amplification that nucleated cell counts were estimated. Measured with immunoSEQ multiplex PCR; TCRdb has only the in-frame clones, and not every one. That table is the source of V, J and clone size, and D and trimming were worked out from the DNA. The sample lists about 140,000 clones, 88% occurring once. Recruited during active infection, patients (from Seattle) were subsequently followed longitudinally. The V gene's germline CDR1 is SGHRS and CDR2 YFSETQ. The CDR3 runs to 14 residues. The germline V and J ends were trimmed by 0 bases and 8 bases, with 12 bases remaining between them.

V usage is TRBV5-1 and J usage is TRBJ2-1, with TRBD2 as a possible D gene (5 bases). This clonotype originated in a human donor with COVID-19, enrolled during active disease. The donor label of this sample is uncertain. The sequenced sample was peripheral blood. The CDR3 DNA follows: TGCGCCAGCAGCTTGGGTGGGAGCATAGATGAGCAGTTCTTC. This gives the protein CASSLGGSIDEQFF.